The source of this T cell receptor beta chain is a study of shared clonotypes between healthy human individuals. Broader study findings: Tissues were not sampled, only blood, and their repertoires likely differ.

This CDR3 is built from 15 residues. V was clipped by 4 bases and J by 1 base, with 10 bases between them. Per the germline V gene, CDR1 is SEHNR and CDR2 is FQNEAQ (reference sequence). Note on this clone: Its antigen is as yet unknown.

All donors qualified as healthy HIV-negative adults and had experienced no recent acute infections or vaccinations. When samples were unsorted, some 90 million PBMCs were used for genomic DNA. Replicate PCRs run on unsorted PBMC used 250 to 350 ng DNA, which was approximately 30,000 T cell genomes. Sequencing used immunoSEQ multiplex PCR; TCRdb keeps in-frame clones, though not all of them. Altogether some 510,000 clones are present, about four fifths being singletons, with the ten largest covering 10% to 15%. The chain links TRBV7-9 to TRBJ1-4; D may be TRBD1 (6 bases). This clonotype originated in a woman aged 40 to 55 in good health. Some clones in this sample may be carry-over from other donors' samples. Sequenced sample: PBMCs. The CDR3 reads CASSSNRETNEKLFF. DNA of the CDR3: TGTGCCAGCAGCTCGAACAGGGAAACTAATGAAAAACTGTTTTTT.